Shown below are 10 T cell receptor beta chains from a single sample sequenced in a study of neurological immune-mediated disorders. TCRdb processed the 5' RACE reads anew with MiXCR; each CDR3 protein has one entry. In the table there are around 50,000 distinct CDR3 sequences, over 20% of which are singletons. The sample was PBMCs. The receptors derive from a woman aged 70 to 79 in good health.

CDR3 bases: TGTGCCAGCAGCTTAACGGGAGGTGCAGATACGCAGTATTTT. Translating gives CASSLTGGADTQYF. The chain employs TRBV11-2 and TRBJ2-3; 7 bases align to TRBD2. CDR1 is SGHAT, CDR2 FQNNGV, per germline. The CDR3 spans 14 residues. V shed 2 bases and J 4 bases; nucleotides not matched to a gene: 3.

This clonotype was picked up many times. This sequence joins TRBV24-1 and TRBJ2-1, with D tentatively TRBD2 (5 bases). V was pared by 9 bases and J by 3 bases, with 11 bases between. The CDR3 has 13 amino acids. From germline, CDR1 is KGHDR and CDR2 SFDVKD. The CDR3 bases are TGTGCCACCCGGGAAAATGACTACAATGAGCAGTTCTTC. Protein sequence: CATRENDYNEQFF.

This clonotype was observed many times. This chain links TRBV4-1 with TRBJ2-7, with D perhaps TRBD2 (6 bases). Trimming stripped 0 bases from V and 6 bases from J, with 18 bases between. This CDR3 is built from 16 residues. CDR1 MGHRA and CDR2 YSYEKL come from the germline V gene. In nucleotides, the CDR3 is TGCGCCAGCAGCCAAGATGTCGCCGAACGGGGGACCGAGCAGTACTTC. Amino acid sequence: CASSQDVAERGTEQYF.

The gene calls are TRBV7-8 and TRBJ2-1; 12 bases fit TRBD2. The germline CDR1 and CDR2 sequences are SGHVS and FQNEAQ. The CDR3 totals 15 residues. The ends lost 5 bases at V and 6 bases at J; junction bases unmatched: 5. CDR3: CASSESTSGGNEQFF. The CDR3 nucleotides are TGTGCCAGCAGCGAATCGACTAGCGGGGGCAATGAGCAGTTCTTC.

The CDR3 nucleotides are TGTGCCAGCAGTCGAAGCATGTGGCGAGGCTATGGCTACACCTTC. It translates to CASSRSMWRGYGYTF. The V call is TRBV12-3 or TRBV12-4, the J call TRBJ1-2; D is unclear. This CDR3 comprises 15 residues. V was shortened by 5 bases and J by 4 bases, with 17 bases between the two germline ends.

V gene TRBV4-3 combines with J gene TRBJ2-3; no firm D call. Germline CDR1 LGHNA, CDR2 YSLEER. The CDR3 loop spans 14 amino acids. Trimming stripped 0 bases from V and 6 bases from J, with 10 bases between. The CDR3 protein is CASSQDKLADTQYF. The CDR3, as DNA: TGCGCCAGCAGCCAAGATAAACTGGCGGATACGCAGTATTTT.

This clonotype was observed many times. The rearrangement joins TRBV11-3 to TRBJ2-2, with a weak D call TRBD2 (5 bases). The CDR3 consists of 16 residues. Germline V gene sequence: CDR1 SGHNT, CDR2 YENEEA. The germline V and J ends were trimmed by 4 bases and 4 bases, with 16 bases remaining between them. DNA of the CDR3: TGTGCCAGCAGCTCGCTTCTGGGAGCCCGCACCGGGGAGCTGTTTTTT. This translates into CASSSLLGARTGELFF.

This clonotype has a count of ten or more. The gene calls are TRBV20-1 and TRBJ2-5, with TRBD2 as a possible D gene (6 bases). Trimming took off 0 bases at V and 4 bases at J, with 12 bases between the two ends. This CDR3 is built from 14 residues. In germline, CDR1 is DFQATT, CDR2 SNEGSKA (reference sequence). In DNA form, the CDR3 reads TGCAGTGCTAGAGATCCGAACGGGGGAGAGACCCAGTACTTC. It specifies CSARDPNGGETQYF.

In this sample, this clonotype turned up many times. This chain links TRBV5-1 with TRBJ1-1; 7 positions match TRBD1. CDR3 length equals 15 residues. Germline V gene lookup returns CDR1 SGHRS and CDR2 YFSETQ. After removal of 4 bases from V and 5 bases from J, the junction contained 11 bases not matched to a gene. CDR3 region: CASSTIGGSGTEAFF. CDR3 sequence (DNA): TGCGCCAGCAGCACTATAGGGGGCTCAGGGACTGAAGCTTTCTTT.

This clonotype was recorded many times. The chain uses TRBV20-1 and TRBJ1-4; 12 nucleotides agree with TRBD1. This CDR3 has 14 residues. CDR1 is DFQATT, CDR2 SNEGSKA, per germline (reference sequence). Unmatched junction bases numbered 6, after V lost 6 bases and J lost 7 bases. Here the CDR3 DNA reads TGCAGTGCGGGGACAGGGGGCTCCATTGAAAAACTGTTTTTT. Amino acid sequence: CSAGTGGSIEKLFF.